The rows below give T cell receptor beta chains drawn from one sample of a study of CD8 T cells in Susac syndrome. TCRdb analysed the immunoSEQ multiplex PCR reads with MiXCR anew, one entry per CDR3 protein. The table has more than 250,000 distinct CDR3 sequences, roughly 94% seen once. Sequenced sample: CD4+ T cells from PBMCs. These receptor sequences come from a human donor with multiple sclerosis. CDR3s include the opening cysteine and the closing phenylalanine or tryptophan. A D gene is named only where the DNA matches it firmly. A clone size is listed for some rows: how often the clone was seen (once, few, many), or a class if it is expanded.

v_call: TRBV20-1
clone_size: NA
d_call: NA
j_call: TRBJ2-5
cdr3_aa: CSARGTYRETQYF
cdr3_nt: TGCAGTGCTAGAGGGACTTATAGAGAGACCCAGTACTTC

v_call: TRBV5-1
clone_size: NA
d_call: NA
j_call: TRBJ1-1
cdr3_aa: CASTSATGSTEAFF
cdr3_nt: TGCGCCAGCACCTCTGCCACAGGGTCCACTGAAGCTTTCTTT

v_call: TRBV12-3/TRBV12-4
clone_size: NA
d_call: NA
j_call: TRBJ1-4
cdr3_aa: CASSPYAQGSLFF
cdr3_nt: TGTGCCAGCAGTCCCTATGCACAGGGTTCTCTGTTTTTT

v_call: TRBV7-2
clone_size: NA
d_call: NA
j_call: TRBJ1-2
cdr3_aa: CASSLASRSYGYTF
cdr3_nt: TGTGCCAGCAGCTTAGCGAGCAGGTCCTATGGCTACACCTTC

v_call: TRBV12-3/TRBV12-4
clone_size: NA
d_call: TRBD2
j_call: TRBJ2-3
cdr3_aa: CASRLGTRGRDTQYF
cdr3_nt: TGTGCCAGCAGACTCGGGACTAGGGGGAGGGATACGCAGTATTTT

v_call: TRBV18
clone_size: NA
d_call: NA
j_call: TRBJ1-3
cdr3_aa: CASSPGADSGNTIYF
cdr3_nt: TGTGCCAGCTCACCTGGAGCTGACTCTGGAAACACCATATATTTT

v_call: TRBV6-1
clone_size: NA
d_call: NA
j_call: TRBJ1-4
cdr3_aa: CASSPIPKGGAGEKLFF
cdr3_nt: TGTGCCAGCAGTCCGATTCCGAAGGGGGGCGCCGGTGAAAAACTGTTTTTT

v_call: TRBV10-3
clone_size: NA
d_call: NA
j_call: TRBJ1-5
cdr3_aa: CAISGGDNQPQHF
cdr3_nt: TGTGCCATCAGCGGAGGGGACAATCAGCCCCAGCATTTT

v_call: TRBV20-1
clone_size: NA
d_call: NA
j_call: TRBJ2-7
cdr3_aa: CSARGGLAYEQYF
cdr3_nt: TGCAGTGCTAGAGGAGGGTTAGCCTACGAGCAGTACTTC

v_call: TRBV6-1
clone_size: NA
d_call: TRBD2
j_call: TRBJ2-3
cdr3_aa: CASSLGTSLNTDTQYF
cdr3_nt: TGTGCCAGCAGTCTTGGGACTAGCCTGAACACAGATACGCAGTATTTT

v_call: TRBV6-5
clone_size: NA
d_call: NA
j_call: TRBJ1-2
cdr3_aa: CAVMGPQRYGYTF
cdr3_nt: TGTGCCGTCATGGGCCCCCAGCGCTATGGCTACACCTTC

v_call: TRBV4-1
clone_size: NA
d_call: TRBD2
j_call: TRBJ2-2
cdr3_aa: CASSQIGRGTGELFF
cdr3_nt: TGCGCCAGCAGCCAAATCGGGAGGGGAACCGGGGAGCTGTTTTTT

v_call: TRBV9
clone_size: few
d_call: NA
j_call: TRBJ2-7
cdr3_aa: CASSVGPGYYEQYF
cdr3_nt: TGTGCCAGCAGCGTAGGCCCCGGATACTACGAGCAGTACTTC

v_call: TRBV4-3
clone_size: NA
d_call: NA
j_call: TRBJ2-7
cdr3_aa: CASSPIFGSSYEQYF
cdr3_nt: TGCGCCAGCAGCCCTATTTTCGGCAGCTCCTACGAGCAGTACTTC

v_call: TRBV9
clone_size: NA
d_call: TRBD1
j_call: TRBJ1-2
cdr3_aa: CASSPSPGTGRGYTF
cdr3_nt: TGTGCCAGCAGCCCAAGTCCGGGGACAGGGCGAGGCTACACCTTC

v_call: TRBV23-1
clone_size: NA
d_call: TRBD1
j_call: TRBJ1-1
cdr3_aa: CASRKTRGRNTEAFF
cdr3_nt: TGCGCCAGCAGAAAAACCAGGGGGAGGAATACTGAAGCTTTCTTT

v_call: TRBV5-4
clone_size: NA
d_call: TRBD1
j_call: TRBJ2-7
cdr3_aa: CASSPGQAHYEQYF
cdr3_nt: TGTGCCAGCAGCCCTGGACAGGCTCACTACGAGCAGTACTTC

v_call: TRBV10-3
clone_size: NA
d_call: TRBD2
j_call: TRBJ2-7
cdr3_aa: CAISDGRGGYYEQYF
cdr3_nt: TGTGCCATCAGTGATGGGCGGGGGGGCTACTACGAGCAGTACTTC

v_call: TRBV2
clone_size: once
d_call: NA
j_call: TRBJ2-2
cdr3_aa: CASRGGAGELFF
cdr3_nt: TGTGCCAGCAGAGGAGGGGCCGGGGAGCTGTTTTTT

v_call: TRBV7-2
clone_size: NA
d_call: TRBD2
j_call: TRBJ2-1
cdr3_aa: CASSLVLAGGFYNEQFF
cdr3_nt: TGTGCCAGCAGCTTAGTTCTAGCGGGGGGCTTCTACAATGAGCAGTTCTTC

v_call: TRBV4-2
clone_size: once
d_call: NA
j_call: TRBJ2-2
cdr3_aa: CASRGAGELFF
cdr3_nt: TGTGCCAGCAGGGGGGCCGGGGAGCTGTTTTTT

v_call: TRBV2
clone_size: NA
d_call: TRBD1
j_call: TRBJ2-2
cdr3_aa: CASRAGTGFGELFF
cdr3_nt: TGTGCCAGCAGAGCCGGGACAGGGTTCGGGGAGCTGTTTTTT

v_call: TRBV5-5
clone_size: NA
d_call: NA
j_call: TRBJ1-2
cdr3_aa: CASSLATTGMGYGYTF
cdr3_nt: TGTGCCAGCAGCTTGGCGACAACAGGGATGGGCTATGGCTACACCTTC

v_call: TRBV30
clone_size: NA
d_call: NA
j_call: TRBJ2-3
cdr3_aa: CAWTLRGGDTQYF
cdr3_nt: TGTGCCTGGACTCTTCGAGGGGGGGATACGCAGTATTTT

v_call: TRBV13
clone_size: NA
d_call: TRBD1
j_call: TRBJ1-1
cdr3_aa: CASSLPDRDDTEAFF
cdr3_nt: TGTGCCAGCAGCTTACCAGACAGGGATGACACTGAAGCTTTCTTT

v_call: TRBV20-1
clone_size: NA
d_call: NA
j_call: TRBJ1-1
cdr3_aa: CSARDQGRGGTEAFF
cdr3_nt: TGCAGTGCTAGAGATCAGGGCAGGGGTGGCACTGAAGCTTTCTTT

v_call: TRBV7-2
clone_size: NA
d_call: TRBD1
j_call: TRBJ2-1
cdr3_aa: CASSLGQIHNEQFF
cdr3_nt: TGTGCCAGCAGCTTGGGACAGATACACAATGAGCAGTTCTTC

v_call: TRBV27
clone_size: NA
d_call: NA
j_call: TRBJ2-6
cdr3_aa: CASRTSERRGANVLTF
cdr3_nt: TGTGCCAGCAGGACTTCGGAGAGGAGGGGGGCCAACGTCCTGACTTTC

v_call: TRBV6-5
clone_size: NA
d_call: NA
j_call: TRBJ1-2
cdr3_aa: CASSFEAQARDGYTF
cdr3_nt: TGTGCCAGCAGTTTCGAAGCACAGGCTAGGGATGGCTACACCTTC

v_call: TRBV18
clone_size: NA
d_call: TRBD1
j_call: TRBJ2-3
cdr3_aa: CASSPGQGSTDTQYF
cdr3_nt: TGTGCCAGCTCACCCGGACAGGGGAGCACAGATACGCAGTATTTT

v_call: TRBV23-1
clone_size: once
d_call: NA
j_call: TRBJ1-1
cdr3_aa: CASKPSYPGPSNTEAFF
cdr3_nt: TGCGCCAGCAAACCCTCTTATCCGGGACCCTCGAACACTGAAGCTTTCTTT

v_call: TRBV12-3/TRBV12-4
clone_size: NA
d_call: TRBD2
j_call: TRBJ2-7
cdr3_aa: CASSLNPGLAGGYEQYF
cdr3_nt: TGTGCCAGCAGCCTAAACCCCGGACTAGCGGGAGGCTACGAGCAGTACTTC

v_call: TRBV7-2
clone_size: few
d_call: NA
j_call: TRBJ2-7
cdr3_aa: CASSLGLSSYEQYF
cdr3_nt: TGTGCCAGCAGCCTGGGTTTAAGCTCCTACGAGCAGTACTTC

v_call: TRBV29-1
clone_size: once
d_call: TRBD2
j_call: TRBJ2-3
cdr3_aa: CSVVTSDGTDTQYF
cdr3_nt: TGCAGCGTTGTCACTAGCGATGGTACAGATACGCAGTATTTT

v_call: TRBV20-1
clone_size: NA
d_call: NA
j_call: TRBJ1-5
cdr3_aa: CSARGTEVVSQPQHF
cdr3_nt: TGCAGTGCTAGGGGGACCGAGGTCGTCAGTCAGCCCCAGCATTTT

v_call: TRBV29-1
clone_size: NA
d_call: NA
j_call: TRBJ2-1
cdr3_aa: CSVSTNEQFF
cdr3_nt: TGCAGCGTTTCCACTAATGAGCAGTTCTTC

v_call: TRBV29-1
clone_size: NA
d_call: TRBD2
j_call: TRBJ2-1
cdr3_aa: CSAGLAGPEQFF
cdr3_nt: TGCAGCGCCGGACTAGCGGGCCCAGAGCAGTTCTTC

v_call: TRBV12-3/TRBV12-4
clone_size: NA
d_call: NA
j_call: TRBJ1-5
cdr3_aa: CASSLARRSEQPQHF
cdr3_nt: TGTGCCAGCAGTTTAGCGCGGAGGTCGGAACAGCCCCAGCATTTT

v_call: TRBV5-4
clone_size: NA
d_call: NA
j_call: TRBJ2-5
cdr3_aa: CASSLGARTETQYF
cdr3_nt: TGTGCCAGCAGCTTGGGAGCGCGTACTGAGACCCAGTACTTC

v_call: TRBV12-3/TRBV12-4
clone_size: NA
d_call: NA
j_call: TRBJ1-1
cdr3_aa: CASSFGQGTEAFF
cdr3_nt: TGTGCCAGCAGTTTTGGCCAGGGGACTGAAGCTTTCTTT